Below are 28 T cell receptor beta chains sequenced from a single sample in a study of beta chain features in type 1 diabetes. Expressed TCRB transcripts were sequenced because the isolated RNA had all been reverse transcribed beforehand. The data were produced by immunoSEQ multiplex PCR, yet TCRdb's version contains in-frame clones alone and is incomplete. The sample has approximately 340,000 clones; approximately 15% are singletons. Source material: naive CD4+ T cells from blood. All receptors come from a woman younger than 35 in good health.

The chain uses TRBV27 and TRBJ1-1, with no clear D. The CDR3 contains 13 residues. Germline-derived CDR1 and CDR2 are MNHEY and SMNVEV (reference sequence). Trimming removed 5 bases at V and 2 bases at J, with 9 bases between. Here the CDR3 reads CASSLRLNTEAFF. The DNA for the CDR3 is TGTGCCAGCAGTCTCCGTCTTAACACTGAAGCTTTCTTT.

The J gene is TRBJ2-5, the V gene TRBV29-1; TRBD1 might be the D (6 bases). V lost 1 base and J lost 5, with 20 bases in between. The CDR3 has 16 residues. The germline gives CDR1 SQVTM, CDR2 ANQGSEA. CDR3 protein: CSVEAVVGALWETQYF. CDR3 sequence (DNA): TGCAGCGTTGAAGCGGTTGTGGGGGCCCTGTGGGAGACCCAGTACTTC.

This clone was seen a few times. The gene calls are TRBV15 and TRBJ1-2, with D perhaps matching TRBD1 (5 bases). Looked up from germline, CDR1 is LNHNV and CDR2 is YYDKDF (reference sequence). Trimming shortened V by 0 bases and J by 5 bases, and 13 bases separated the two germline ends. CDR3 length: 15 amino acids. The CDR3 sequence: CATSRDQGDRYGYTF. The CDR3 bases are TGTGCCACCAGCAGAGATCAAGGGGATAGGTATGGCTACACCTTC.

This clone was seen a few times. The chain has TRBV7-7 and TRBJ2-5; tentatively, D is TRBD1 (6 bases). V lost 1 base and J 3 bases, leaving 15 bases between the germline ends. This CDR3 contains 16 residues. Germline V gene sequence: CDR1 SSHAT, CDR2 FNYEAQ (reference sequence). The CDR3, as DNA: TGTGCCAGCAGCTTAGGGGTACAGGGCGCAAAAGAGACCCAGTACTTC. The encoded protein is CASSLGVQGAKETQYF.

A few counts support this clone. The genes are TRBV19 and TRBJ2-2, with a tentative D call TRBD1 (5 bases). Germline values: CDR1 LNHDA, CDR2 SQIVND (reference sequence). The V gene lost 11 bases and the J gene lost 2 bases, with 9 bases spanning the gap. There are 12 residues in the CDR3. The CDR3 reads CAAGPNTGELFF. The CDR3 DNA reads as TGTGCCGCAGGGCCCAACACCGGGGAGCTGTTTTTT.

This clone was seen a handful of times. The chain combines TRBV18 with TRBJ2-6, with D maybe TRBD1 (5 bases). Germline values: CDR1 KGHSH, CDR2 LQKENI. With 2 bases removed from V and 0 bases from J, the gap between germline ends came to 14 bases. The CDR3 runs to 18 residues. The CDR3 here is CASSPENRGNSGANVLTF. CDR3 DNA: TGTGCCAGCTCACCAGAAAATAGGGGAAACTCTGGGGCCAACGTCCTGACTTTC.

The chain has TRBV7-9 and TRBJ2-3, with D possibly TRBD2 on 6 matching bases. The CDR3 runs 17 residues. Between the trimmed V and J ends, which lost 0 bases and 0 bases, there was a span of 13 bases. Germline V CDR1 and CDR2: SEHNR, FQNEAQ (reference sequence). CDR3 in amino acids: CASSLAGSGTSTDTQYF. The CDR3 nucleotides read TGTGCCAGCAGCTTAGCCGGGAGCGGTACTAGCACAGATACGCAGTATTTT.

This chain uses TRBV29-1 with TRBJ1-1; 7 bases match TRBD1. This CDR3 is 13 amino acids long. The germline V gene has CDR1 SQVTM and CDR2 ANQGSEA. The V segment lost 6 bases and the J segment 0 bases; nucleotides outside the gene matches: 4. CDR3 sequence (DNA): TGCAGCGTCATGACAGGGTTGAACACTGAAGCTTTCTTT. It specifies CSVMTGLNTEAFF.

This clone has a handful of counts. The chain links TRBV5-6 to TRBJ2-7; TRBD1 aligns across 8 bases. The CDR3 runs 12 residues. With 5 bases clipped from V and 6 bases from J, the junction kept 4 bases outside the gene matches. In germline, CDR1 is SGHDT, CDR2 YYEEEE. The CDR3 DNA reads TGTGCCAGCAGTTTCGACAGGGGCGAGCAGTACTTC. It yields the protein CASSFDRGEQYF. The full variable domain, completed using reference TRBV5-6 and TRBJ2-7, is DAGVTQSPTHLIKTRGQQVTLRCSPKSGHDTVSWYQQALGQGPQFIFQYYEEEERQRGNFPDRFSGHQFPNYSSELNVNALLLGDSALYLCASSFDRGEQYFGPGTRLTVT.

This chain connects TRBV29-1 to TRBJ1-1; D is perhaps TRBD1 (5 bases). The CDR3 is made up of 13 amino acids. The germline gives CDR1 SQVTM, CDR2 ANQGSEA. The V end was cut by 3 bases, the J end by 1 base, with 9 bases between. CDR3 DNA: TGCAGCGTTGAGGCCAGGGCGAACACTGAAGCTTTCTTT. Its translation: CSVEARANTEAFF.

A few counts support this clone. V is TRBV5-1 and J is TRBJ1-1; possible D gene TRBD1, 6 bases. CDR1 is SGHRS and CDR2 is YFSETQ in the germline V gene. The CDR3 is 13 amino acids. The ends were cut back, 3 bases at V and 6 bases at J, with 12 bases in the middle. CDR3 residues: CASSSDQGSEAFF. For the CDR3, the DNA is TGCGCCAGCAGCTCGGACCAGGGGTCTGAAGCTTTCTTT.

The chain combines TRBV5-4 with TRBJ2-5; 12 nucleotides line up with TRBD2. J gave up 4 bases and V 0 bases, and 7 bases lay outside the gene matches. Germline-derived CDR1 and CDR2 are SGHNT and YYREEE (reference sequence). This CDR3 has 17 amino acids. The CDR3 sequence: CASSLGLAGVSGETQYF. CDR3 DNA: TGTGCCAGCAGCTTGGGACTAGCGGGAGTATCTGGAGAGACCCAGTACTTC.

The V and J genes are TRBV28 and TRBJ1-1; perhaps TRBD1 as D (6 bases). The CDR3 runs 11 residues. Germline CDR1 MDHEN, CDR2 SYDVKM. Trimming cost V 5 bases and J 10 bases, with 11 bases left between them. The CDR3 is CASSLTGRAFF. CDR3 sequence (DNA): TGTGCCAGCAGTCTTACAGGGAGAGCTTTCTTT.

DNA of the CDR3: TGTGCCAGCAGTTTTACATCGGGGAGCCCTTCGAACACTGAAGCTTTCTTT. Translating gives CASSFTSGSPSNTEAFF. The V gene is TRBV28, the J gene TRBJ1-1; no definite D call. Trimming shortened V by 3 bases and J by 1 base, and 18 bases separated the two germline ends. CDR3 length: 17 residues. Germline CDR1 reads MDHEN; CDR2 reads SYDVKM.

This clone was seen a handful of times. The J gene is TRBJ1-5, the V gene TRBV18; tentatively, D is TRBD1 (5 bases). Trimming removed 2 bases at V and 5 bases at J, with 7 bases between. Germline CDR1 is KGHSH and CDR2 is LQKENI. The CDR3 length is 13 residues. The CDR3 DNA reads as TGTGCCAGCTCACCAGGGGGGGATCAGCCCCAGCATTTT. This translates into CASSPGGDQPQHF.

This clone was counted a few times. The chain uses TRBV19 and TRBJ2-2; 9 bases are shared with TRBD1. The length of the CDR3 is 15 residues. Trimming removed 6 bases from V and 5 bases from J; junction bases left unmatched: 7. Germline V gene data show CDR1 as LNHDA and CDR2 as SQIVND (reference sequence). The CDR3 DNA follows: TGTGCCAGTAGCCTGGGACAGGGAGGGACCGGGGAGCTGTTTTTT. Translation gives CASSLGQGGTGELFF.

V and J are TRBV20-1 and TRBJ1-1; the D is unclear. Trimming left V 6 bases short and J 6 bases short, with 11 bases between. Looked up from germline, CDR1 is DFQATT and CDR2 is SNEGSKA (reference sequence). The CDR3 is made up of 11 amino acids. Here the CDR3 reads CSARNGPEAFF. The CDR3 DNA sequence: TGCAGTGCCAGAAATGGCCCTGAAGCTTTCTTT.

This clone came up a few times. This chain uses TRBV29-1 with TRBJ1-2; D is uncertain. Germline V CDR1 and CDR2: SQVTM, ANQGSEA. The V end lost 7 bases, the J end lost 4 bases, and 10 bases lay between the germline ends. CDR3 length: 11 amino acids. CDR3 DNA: TGCAGCGACTGGACTTCCTATGGCTACACCTTC. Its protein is CSDWTSYGYTF.

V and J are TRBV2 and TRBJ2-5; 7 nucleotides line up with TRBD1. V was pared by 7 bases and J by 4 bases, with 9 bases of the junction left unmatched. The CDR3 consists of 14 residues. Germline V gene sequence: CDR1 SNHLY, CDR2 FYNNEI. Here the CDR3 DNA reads TGTGCCAGCACCGGACAGGTGTTAGGAGAGACCCAGTACTTC. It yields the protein CASTGQVLGETQYF.

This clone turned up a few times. CDR3 nucleotide sequence: TGTGCCACCAGCAGAGCTCCCACAGATACGCAGTATTTT. This gives the protein CATSRAPTDTQYF. This sequence joins TRBV15 and TRBJ2-3; unclear D gene. V was shortened by 1 base and J by 2 bases, with 4 bases between the two germline ends. This CDR3 region has 13 residues. Germline CDR1 and CDR2: LNHNV and YYDKDF (reference sequence).

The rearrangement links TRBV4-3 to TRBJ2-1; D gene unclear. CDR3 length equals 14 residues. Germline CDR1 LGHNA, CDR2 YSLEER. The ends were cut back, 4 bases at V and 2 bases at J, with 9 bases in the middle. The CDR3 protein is CASSRGSTYNEQFF. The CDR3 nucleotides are TGCGCCAGCAGCCGAGGAAGTACCTACAATGAGCAGTTCTTC.

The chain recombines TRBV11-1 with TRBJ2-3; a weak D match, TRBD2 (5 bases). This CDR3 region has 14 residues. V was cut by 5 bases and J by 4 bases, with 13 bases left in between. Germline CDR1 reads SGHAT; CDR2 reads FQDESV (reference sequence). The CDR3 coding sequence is TGTGCCAGCAGCGTAAGCGGCGCCCCAGATACGCAGTATTTT. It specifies CASSVSGAPDTQYF.

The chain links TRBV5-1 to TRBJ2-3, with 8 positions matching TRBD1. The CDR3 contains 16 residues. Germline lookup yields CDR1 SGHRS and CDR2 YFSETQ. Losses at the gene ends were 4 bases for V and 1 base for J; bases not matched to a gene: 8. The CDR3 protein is CASSRGQGTGTDTQYF. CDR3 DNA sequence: TGCGCCAGCAGCCGAGGACAGGGAACGGGCACAGATACGCAGTATTTT.

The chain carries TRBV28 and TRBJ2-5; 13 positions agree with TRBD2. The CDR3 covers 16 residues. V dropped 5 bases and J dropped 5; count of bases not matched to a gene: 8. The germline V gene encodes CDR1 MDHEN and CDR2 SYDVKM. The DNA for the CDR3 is TGTGCCAGCAGTCTACCGGGACTAGCGGGACGGGAGACCCAGTACTTC. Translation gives CASSLPGLAGRETQYF.

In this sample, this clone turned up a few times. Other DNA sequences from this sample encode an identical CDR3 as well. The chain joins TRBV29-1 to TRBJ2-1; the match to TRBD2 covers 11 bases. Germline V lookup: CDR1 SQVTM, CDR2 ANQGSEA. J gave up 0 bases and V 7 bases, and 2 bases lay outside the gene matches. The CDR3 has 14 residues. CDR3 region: CSAGTSGSYNEQFF. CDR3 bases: TGCAGCGCCGGGACTAGCGGCTCCTACAATGAGCAGTTCTTC.

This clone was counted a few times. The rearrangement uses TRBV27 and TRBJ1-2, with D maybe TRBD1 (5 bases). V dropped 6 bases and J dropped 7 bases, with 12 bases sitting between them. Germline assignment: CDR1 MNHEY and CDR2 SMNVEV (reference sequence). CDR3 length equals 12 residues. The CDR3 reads CASSPRGSGYTF. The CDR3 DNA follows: TGTGCCAGCAGCCCCCGGGGGTCTGGCTACACCTTC.

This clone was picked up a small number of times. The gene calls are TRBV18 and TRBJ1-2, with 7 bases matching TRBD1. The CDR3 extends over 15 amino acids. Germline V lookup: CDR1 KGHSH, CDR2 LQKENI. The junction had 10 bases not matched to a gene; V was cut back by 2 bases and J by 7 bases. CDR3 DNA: TGTGCCAGCTCACCATTGGGACAGCAGCAAGGTGGCTACACCTTC. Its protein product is CASSPLGQQQGGYTF.

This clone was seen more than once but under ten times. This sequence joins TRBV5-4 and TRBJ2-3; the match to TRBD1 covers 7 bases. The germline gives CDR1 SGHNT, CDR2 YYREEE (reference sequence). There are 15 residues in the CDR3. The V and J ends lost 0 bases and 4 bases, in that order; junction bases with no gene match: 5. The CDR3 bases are TGTGCCAGCAGCTTGGGGGGCCAGGGGGCAGATACGCAGTATTTT. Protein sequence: CASSLGGQGADTQYF.